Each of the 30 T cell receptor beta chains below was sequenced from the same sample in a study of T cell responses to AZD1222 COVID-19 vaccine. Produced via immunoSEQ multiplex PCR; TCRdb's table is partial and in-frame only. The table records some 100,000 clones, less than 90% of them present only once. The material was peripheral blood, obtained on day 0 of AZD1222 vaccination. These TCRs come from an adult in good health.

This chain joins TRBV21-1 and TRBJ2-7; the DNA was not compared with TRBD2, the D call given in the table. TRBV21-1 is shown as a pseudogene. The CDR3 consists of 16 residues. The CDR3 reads CASSRPPLRSAYEQYF. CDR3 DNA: TGTGCCAGCAGCCGACCCCCGTTGAGGAGCGCCTACGAGCAGTACTTC.

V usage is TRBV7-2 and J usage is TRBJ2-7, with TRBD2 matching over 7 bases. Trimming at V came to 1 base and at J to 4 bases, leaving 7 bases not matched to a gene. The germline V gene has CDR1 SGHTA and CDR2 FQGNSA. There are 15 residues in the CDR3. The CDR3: CASSLVWQGGYEQYF. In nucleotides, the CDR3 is TGTGCCAGCAGCTTAGTGTGGCAGGGAGGGTACGAGCAGTACTTC.

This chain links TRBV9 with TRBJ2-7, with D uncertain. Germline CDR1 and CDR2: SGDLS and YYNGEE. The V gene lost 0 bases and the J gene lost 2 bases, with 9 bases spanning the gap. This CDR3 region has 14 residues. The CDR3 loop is CASSVAGSAYEQYF. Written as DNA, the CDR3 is TGTGCCAGCAGCGTAGCCGGGTCGGCCTACGAGCAGTACTTC.

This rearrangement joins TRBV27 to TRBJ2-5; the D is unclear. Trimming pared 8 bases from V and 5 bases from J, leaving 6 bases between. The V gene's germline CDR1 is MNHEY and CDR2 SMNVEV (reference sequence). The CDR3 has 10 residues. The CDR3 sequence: CASCGETQYF. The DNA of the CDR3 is TGTGCCAGCTGTGGGGAGACCCAGTACTTC.

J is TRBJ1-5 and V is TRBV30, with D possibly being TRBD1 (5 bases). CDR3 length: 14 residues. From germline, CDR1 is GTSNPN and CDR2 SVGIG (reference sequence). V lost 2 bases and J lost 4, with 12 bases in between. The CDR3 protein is CAWSPGQGNQPQHF. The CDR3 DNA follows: TGTGCCTGGAGTCCCGGGCAGGGTAATCAGCCCCAGCATTTT.

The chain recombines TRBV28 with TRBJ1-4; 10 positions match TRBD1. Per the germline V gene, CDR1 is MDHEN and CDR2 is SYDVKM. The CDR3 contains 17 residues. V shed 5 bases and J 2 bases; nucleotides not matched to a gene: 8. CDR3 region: CASSEQGQGYTNEKLFF. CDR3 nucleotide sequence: TGTGCCAGCAGTGAACAGGGACAGGGGTACACTAATGAAAAACTGTTTTTT.

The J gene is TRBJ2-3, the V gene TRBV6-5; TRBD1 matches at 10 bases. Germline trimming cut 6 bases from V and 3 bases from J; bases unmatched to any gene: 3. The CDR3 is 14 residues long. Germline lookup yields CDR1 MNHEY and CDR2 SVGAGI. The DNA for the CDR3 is TGTGCCAGCAGCGGACAGGGGGAAACAGATACGCAGTATTTT. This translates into CASSGQGETDTQYF.

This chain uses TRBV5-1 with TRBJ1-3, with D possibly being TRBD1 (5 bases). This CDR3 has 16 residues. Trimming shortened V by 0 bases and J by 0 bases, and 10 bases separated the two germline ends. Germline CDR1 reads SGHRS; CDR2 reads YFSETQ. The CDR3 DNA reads TGCGCCAGCAGCTTGGTCGGGGGGTTCTCTGGAAACACCATATATTTT. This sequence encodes CASSLVGGFSGNTIYF.

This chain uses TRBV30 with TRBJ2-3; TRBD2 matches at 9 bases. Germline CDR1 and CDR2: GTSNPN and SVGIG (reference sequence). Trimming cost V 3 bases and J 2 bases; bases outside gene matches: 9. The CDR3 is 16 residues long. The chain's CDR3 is CAWRTRTSATTDTQYF. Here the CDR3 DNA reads TGTGCCTGGAGAACTAGGACTAGCGCGACCACAGATACGCAGTATTTT.

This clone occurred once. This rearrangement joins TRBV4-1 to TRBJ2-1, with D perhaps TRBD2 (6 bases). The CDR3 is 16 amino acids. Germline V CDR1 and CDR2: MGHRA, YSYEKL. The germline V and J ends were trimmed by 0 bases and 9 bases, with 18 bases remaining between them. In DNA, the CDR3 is TGCGCCAGCAGCCAAGATTCCGGGACTCCGGGCGGTGAGCAGTTCTTC. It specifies CASSQDSGTPGGEQFF.

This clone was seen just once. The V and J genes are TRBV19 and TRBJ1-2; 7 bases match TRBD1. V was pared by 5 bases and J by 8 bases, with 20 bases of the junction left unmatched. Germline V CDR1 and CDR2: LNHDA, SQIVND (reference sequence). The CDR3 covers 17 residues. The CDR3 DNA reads TGTGCCAGTAGTGACCTTGACAGGGAGCGTGGAGGAGGGGGCTACACCTTC. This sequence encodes CASSDLDRERGGGGYTF.

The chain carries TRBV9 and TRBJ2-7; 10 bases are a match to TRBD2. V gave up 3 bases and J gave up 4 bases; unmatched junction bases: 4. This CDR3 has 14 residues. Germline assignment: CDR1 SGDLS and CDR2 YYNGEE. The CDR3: CASSAGTSEYEQYF. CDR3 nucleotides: TGTGCCAGCAGCGCGGGGACTAGCGAGTACGAGCAGTACTTC.

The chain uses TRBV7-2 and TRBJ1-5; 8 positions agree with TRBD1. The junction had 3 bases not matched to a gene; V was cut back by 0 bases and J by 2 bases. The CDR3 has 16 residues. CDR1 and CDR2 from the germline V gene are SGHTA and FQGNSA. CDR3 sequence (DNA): TGTGCCAGCAGCTTAGCCTCGGGACAGGGCAATCAGCCCCAGCATTTT. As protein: CASSLASGQGNQPQHF.

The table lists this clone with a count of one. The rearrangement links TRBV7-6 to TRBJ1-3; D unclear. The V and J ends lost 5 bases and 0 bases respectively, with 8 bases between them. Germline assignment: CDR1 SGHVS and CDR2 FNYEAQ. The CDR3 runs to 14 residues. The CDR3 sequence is CASSPRTSGNTIYF. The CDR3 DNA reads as TGTGCCAGCAGCCCTAGGACCTCTGGAAACACCATATATTTT.

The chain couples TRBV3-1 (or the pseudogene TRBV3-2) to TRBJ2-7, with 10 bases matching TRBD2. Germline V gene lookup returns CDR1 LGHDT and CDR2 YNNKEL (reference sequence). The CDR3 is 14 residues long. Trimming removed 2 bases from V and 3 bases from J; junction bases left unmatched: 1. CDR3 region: CASSQLAGVYEQYF. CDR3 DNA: TGTGCCAGCAGCCAACTAGCGGGAGTCTACGAGCAGTACTTC.

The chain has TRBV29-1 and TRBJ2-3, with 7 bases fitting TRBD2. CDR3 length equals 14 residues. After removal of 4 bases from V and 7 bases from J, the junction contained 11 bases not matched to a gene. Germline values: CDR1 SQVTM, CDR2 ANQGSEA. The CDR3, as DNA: TGCAGCGTTGGAGAGAGCGGGACGGCTAATACGCAGTATTTT. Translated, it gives CSVGESGTANTQYF.

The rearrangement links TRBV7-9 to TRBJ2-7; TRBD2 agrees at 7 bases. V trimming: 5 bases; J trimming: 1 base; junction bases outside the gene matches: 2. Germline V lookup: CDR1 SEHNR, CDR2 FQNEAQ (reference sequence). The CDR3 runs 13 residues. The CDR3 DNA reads TGTGCCAGCAGCCGCGGGAGTTCCTACGAGCAGTACTTC. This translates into CASSRGSSYEQYF.

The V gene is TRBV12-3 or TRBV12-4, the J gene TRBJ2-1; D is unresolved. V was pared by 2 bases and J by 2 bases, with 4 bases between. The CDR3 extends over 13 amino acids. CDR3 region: CASSLSTYNEQFF. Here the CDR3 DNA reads TGTGCCAGCAGTTTATCAACCTACAATGAGCAGTTCTTC.

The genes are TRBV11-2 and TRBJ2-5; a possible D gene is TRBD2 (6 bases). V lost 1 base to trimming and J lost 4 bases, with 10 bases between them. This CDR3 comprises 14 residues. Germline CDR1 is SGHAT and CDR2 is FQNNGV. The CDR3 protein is CASSLGAGGETQYF. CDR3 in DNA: TGTGCCAGCAGCTTAGGGGCCGGGGGAGAGACCCAGTACTTC.

Here the CDR3 reads CASKRQDVNTEAFF. CDR3 DNA: TGTGCCAGCAAAAGACAGGACGTGAACACTGAAGCTTTCTTT. This chain connects TRBV6-5 to TRBJ1-1, with a possible D match to TRBD1 (6 bases). CDR3 length: 14 residues. CDR1 and CDR2 (germline): MNHEY, SVGAGI. The V gene lost 7 bases and the J gene lost 0 bases, with 12 bases spanning the gap.

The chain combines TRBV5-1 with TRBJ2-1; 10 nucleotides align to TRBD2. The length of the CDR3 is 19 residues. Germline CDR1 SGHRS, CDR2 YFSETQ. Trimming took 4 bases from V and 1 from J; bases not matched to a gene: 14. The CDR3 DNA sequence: TGCGCCAGCAGCCCTGGAGGGCTAGCGGGAGTAGGTTCCTACAATGAGCAGTTCTTC. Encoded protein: CASSPGGLAGVGSYNEQFF. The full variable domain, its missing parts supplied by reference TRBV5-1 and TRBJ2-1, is KAGVTQTPRYLIKTRGQQVTLSCSPISGHRSVSWYQQTPGQGLQFLFEYFSETQRNKGNFPGRFSGRQFSNSRSEMNVSTLELGDSALYLCASSPGGLAGVGSYNEQFFGPGTRLTVL.

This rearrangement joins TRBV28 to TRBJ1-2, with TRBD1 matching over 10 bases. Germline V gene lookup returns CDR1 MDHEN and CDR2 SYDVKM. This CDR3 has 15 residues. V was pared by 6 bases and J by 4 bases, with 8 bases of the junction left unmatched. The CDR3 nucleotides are TGTGCCAGCAGGGACCGTGGACAGGGGGTCTATGGCTACACCTTC. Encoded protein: CASRDRGQGVYGYTF.

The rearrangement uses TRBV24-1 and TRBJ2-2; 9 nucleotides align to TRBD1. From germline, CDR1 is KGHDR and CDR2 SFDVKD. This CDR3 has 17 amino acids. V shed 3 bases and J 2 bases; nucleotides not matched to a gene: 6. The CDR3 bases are TGTGCCACCAGTGATGCGCGGACAGGGGCAAACACCGGGGAGCTGTTTTTT. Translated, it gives CATSDARTGANTGELFF.

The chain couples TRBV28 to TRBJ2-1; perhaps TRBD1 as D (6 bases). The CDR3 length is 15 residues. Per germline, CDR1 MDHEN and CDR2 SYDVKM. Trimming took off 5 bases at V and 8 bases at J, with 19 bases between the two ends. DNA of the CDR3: TGTGCCAGCAGTCCTACAGGGAATCTTTGGTATGAGCAGTTCTTC. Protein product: CASSPTGNLWYEQFF.

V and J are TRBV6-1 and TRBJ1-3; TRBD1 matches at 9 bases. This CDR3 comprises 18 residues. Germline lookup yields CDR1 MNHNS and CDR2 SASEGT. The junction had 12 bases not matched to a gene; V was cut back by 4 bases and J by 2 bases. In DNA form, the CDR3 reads TGTGCCAGCAGTGTCTGGAGGATACGGGACAGGGCTGGAAACACCATATATTTT. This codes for CASSVWRIRDRAGNTIYF.

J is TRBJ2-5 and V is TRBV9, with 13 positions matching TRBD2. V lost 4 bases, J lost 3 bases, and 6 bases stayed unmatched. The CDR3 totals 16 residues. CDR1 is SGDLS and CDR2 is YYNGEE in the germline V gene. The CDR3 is CASSPGLAGVEETQYF. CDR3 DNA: TGTGCCAGCAGCCCCGGACTAGCGGGAGTAGAAGAGACCCAGTACTTC.

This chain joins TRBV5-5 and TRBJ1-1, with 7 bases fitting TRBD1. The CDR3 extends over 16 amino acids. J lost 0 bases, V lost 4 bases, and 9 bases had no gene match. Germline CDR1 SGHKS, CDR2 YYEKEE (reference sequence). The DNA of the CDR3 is TGTGCCAGCAGCCCTGGACAGGCGTATATGAACACTGAAGCTTTCTTT. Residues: CASSPGQAYMNTEAFF.

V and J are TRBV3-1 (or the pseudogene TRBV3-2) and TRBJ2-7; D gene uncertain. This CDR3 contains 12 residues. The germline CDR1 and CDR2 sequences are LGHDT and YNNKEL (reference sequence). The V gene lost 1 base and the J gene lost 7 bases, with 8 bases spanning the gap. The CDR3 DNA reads TGTGCCAGCAGCCAAGTCTCTCAAGAGCAGTACTTC. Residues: CASSQVSQEQYF.

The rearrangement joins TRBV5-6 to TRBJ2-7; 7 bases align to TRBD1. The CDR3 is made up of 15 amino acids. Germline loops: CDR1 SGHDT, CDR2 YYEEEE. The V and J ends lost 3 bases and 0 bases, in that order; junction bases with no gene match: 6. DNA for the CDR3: TGTGCCAGCAGCTATCCACAGGGGAACTCCTACGAGCAGTACTTC. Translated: CASSYPQGNSYEQYF.

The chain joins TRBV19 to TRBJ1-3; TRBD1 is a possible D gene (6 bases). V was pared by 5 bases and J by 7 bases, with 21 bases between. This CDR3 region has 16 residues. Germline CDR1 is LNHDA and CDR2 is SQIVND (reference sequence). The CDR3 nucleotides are TGTGCCAGTAGTCCTCGGGACAACTCAAGGGGGAACACCATATATTTT. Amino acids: CASSPRDNSRGNTIYF.